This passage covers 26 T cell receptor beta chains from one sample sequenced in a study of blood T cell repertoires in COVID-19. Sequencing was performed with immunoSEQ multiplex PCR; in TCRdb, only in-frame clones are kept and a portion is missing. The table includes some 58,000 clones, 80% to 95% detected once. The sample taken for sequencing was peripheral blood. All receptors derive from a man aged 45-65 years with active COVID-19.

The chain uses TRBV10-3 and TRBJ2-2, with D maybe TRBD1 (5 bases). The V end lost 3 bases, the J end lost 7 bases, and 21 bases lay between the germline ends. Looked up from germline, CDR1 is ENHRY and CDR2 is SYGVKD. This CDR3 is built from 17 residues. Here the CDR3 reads CAISERQGPGKGGELFF. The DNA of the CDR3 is TGTGCCATCAGTGAAAGGCAGGGCCCCGGTAAAGGCGGGGAGCTGTTTTTT.

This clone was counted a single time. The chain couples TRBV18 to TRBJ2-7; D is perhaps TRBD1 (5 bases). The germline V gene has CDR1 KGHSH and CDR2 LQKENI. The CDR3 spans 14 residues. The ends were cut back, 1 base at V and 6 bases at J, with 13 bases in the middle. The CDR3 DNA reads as TGTGCCAGCTCACCACAAGGGGTTGGAAGCGAGCAGTACTTC. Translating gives CASSPQGVGSEQYF.

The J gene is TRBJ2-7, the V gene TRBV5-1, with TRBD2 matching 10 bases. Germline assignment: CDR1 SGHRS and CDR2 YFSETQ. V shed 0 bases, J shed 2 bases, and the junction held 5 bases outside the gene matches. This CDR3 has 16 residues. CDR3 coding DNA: TGCGCCAGCAGCTTGGGGGGGACTAGCGAGCCCTACGAGCAGTACTTC. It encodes CASSLGGTSEPYEQYF.

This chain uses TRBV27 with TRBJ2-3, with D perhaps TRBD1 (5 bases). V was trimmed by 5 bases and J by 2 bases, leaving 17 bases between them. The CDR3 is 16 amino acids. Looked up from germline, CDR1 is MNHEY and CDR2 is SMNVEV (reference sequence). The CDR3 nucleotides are TGTGCCAGCAGTACAGGTCGGGCAATCCACACAGATACGCAGTATTTT. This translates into CASSTGRAIHTDTQYF.

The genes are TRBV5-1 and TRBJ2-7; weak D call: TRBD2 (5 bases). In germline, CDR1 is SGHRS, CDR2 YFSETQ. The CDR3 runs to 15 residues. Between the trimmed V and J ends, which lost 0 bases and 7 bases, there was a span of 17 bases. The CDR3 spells CASSLDTRVLGEQYF. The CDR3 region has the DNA TGCGCCAGCAGCTTGGACACGAGGGTCCTAGGGGAGCAGTACTTC.

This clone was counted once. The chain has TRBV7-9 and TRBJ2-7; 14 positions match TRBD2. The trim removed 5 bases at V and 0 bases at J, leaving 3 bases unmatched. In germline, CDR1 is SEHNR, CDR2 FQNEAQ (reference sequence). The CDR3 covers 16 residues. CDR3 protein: CASSPGLAGASYEQYF. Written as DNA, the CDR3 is TGTGCCAGCAGCCCGGGACTAGCGGGGGCCTCCTACGAGCAGTACTTC.

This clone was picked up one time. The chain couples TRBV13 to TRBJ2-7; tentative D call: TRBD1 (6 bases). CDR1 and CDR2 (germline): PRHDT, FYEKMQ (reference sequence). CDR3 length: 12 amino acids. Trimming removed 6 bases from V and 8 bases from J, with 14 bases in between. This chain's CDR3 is CASSHNREQQYF. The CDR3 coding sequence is TGTGCCAGCAGTCATAACAGGGAACAGCAGTACTTC.

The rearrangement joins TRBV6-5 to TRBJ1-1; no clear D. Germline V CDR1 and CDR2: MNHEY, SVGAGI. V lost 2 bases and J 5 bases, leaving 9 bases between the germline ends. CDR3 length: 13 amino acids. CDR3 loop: CASSYTLRTEAFF. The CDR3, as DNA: TGTGCCAGCAGTTACACTCTCAGGACTGAAGCTTTCTTT.

The CDR3 DNA reads as TGTGCCAGCGGCTACAGGGTAGGAACTGAAGCTTTCTTT. Translated: CASGYRVGTEAFF. This chain links TRBV27 with TRBJ1-1; D perhaps matches TRBD1 (6 bases). Germline CDR1 reads MNHEY; CDR2 reads SMNVEV (reference sequence). The CDR3 consists of 13 residues. V was trimmed by 8 bases and J by 5 bases, leaving 15 bases between them.

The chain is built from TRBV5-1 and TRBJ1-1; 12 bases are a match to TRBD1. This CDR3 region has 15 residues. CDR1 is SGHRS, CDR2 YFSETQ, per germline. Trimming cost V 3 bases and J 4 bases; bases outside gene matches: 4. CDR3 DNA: TGCGCCAGCAGCTCGGGACAGGGGGCTTTCACTGAAGCTTTCTTT. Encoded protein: CASSSGQGAFTEAFF. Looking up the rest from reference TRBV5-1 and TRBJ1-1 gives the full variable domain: KAGVTQTPRYLIKTRGQQVTLSCSPISGHRSVSWYQQTPGQGLQFLFEYFSETQRNKGNFPGRFSGRQFSNSRSEMNVSTLELGDSALYLCASSSGQGAFTEAFFGQGTRLTVV.

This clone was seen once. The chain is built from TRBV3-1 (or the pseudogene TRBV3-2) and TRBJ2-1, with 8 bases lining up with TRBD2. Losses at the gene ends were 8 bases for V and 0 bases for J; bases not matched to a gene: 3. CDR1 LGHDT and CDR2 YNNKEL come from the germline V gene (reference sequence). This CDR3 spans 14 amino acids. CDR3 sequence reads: CASQAGGSYNEQFF. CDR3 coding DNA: TGTGCCAGCCAGGCGGGGGGCTCCTACAATGAGCAGTTCTTC.

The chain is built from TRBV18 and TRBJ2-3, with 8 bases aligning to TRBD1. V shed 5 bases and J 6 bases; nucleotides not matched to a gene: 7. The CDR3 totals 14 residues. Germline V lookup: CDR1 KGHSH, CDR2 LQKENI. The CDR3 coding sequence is TGTGCCAGCTCAAAAGAGACAGGGGTCGATACGCAGTATTTT. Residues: CASSKETGVDTQYF.

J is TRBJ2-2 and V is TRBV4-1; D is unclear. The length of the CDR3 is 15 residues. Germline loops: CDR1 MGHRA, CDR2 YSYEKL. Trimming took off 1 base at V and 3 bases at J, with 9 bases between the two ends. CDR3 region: CASSQVMGDTGELFF. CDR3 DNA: TGCGCCAGCAGCCAAGTTATGGGCGACACCGGGGAGCTGTTTTTT.

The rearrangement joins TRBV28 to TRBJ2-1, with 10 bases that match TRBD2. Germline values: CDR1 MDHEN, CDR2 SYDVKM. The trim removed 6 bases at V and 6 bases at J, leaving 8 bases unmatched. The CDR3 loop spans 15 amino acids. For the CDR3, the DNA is TGTGCCAGCAGCCCTAGCGGGAGAGCTGTCAATGAGCAGTTCTTC. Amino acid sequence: CASSPSGRAVNEQFF.

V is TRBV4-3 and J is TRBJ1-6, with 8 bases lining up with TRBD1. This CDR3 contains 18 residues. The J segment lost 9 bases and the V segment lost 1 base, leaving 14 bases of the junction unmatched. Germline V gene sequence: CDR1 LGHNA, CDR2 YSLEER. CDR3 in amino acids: CASSQVVGRGQFSSPLHF. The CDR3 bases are TGCGCCAGCAGCCAAGTTGTCGGCAGGGGGCAGTTCAGTTCACCCCTCCACTTT.

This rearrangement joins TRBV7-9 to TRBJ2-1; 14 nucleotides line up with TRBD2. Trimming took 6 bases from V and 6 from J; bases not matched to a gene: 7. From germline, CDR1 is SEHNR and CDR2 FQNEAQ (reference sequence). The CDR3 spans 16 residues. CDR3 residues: CASRGLAGALPNEQFF. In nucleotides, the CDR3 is TGTGCCAGCAGGGGACTAGCGGGGGCCCTTCCCAATGAGCAGTTCTTC.

The CDR3 DNA sequence: TGTGCCAGCAGTTCACCAGGGGGAGGTTCACCCCTCCACTTT. Protein product: CASSSPGGGSPLHF. The chain employs TRBV11-3 and TRBJ1-6; 7 nucleotides agree with TRBD1. Germline loops: CDR1 SGHNT, CDR2 YENEEA. The CDR3 has 14 amino acids. V lost 6 bases to trimming and J lost 9 bases; unmatched junction nucleotides: 8.

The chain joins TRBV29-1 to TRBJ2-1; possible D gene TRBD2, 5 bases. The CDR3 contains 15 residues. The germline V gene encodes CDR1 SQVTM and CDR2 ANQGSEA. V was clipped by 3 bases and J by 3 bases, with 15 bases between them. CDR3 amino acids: CSVDIREPDYNEQFF. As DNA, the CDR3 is TGCAGCGTTGATATCCGGGAACCCGACTACAATGAGCAGTTCTTC.

In nucleotides, the CDR3 is TGTGCCAGCAGCCCGCTAGCGGGGGGGCCCACCGGGGAGCTGTTTTTT. Translated, it gives CASSPLAGGPTGELFF. The chain uses TRBV4-2 and TRBJ2-2; 12 bases agree with TRBD2. Germline trimming cut 4 bases from V and 4 bases from J; bases unmatched to any gene: 4. CDR3 length: 16 residues. Germline assignment: CDR1 LGHNA and CDR2 YNFKEQ.

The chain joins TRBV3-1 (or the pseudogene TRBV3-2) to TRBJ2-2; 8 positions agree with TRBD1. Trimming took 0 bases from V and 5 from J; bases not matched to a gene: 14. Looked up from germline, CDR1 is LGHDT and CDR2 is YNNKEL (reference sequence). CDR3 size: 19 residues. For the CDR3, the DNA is TGTGCCAGCAGCCAAGACACTGCCCGGACAGGGACAAGAACCGGGGAGCTGTTTTTT. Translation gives CASSQDTARTGTRTGELFF.

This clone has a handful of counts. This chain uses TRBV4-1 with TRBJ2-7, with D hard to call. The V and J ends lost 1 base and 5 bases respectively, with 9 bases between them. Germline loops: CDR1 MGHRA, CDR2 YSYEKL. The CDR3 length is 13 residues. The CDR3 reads CASSQVIRNEQYF. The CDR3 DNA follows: TGCGCCAGCAGCCAAGTTATTAGAAACGAGCAGTACTTC.

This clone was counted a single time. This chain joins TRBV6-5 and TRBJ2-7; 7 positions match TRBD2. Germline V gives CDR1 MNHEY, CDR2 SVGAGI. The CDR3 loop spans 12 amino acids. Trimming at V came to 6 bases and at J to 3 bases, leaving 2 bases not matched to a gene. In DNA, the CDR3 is TGTGCCAGCAGGAGCGGGAACTACGAGCAGTACTTC. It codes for CASRSGNYEQYF.

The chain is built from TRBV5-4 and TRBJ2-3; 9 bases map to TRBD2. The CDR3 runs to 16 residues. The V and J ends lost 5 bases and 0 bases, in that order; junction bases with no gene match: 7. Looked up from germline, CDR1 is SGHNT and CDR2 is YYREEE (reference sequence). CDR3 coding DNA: TGTGCCAGCAGTCTACGACTAGCGGCTAGCACAGATACGCAGTATTTT. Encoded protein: CASSLRLAASTDTQYF.

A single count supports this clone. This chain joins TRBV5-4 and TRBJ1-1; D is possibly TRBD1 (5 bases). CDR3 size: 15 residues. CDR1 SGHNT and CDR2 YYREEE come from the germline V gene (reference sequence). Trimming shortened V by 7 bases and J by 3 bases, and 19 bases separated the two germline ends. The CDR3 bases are TGTGCCAGCGGTGATCTGGAGGGGTTCGACACTGAAGCTTTCTTT. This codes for CASGDLEGFDTEAFF.

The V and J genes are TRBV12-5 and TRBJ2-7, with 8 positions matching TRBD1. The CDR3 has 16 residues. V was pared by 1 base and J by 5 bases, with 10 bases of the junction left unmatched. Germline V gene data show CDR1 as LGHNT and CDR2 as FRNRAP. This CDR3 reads CASGLGHGQGADEQYF. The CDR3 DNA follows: TGTGCTAGTGGTTTGGGACATGGACAGGGTGCCGACGAGCAGTACTTC.

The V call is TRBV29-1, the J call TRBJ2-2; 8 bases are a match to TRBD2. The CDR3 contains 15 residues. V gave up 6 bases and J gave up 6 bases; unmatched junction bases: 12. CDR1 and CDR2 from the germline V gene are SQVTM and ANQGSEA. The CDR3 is CSVPSMAGGAGELFF. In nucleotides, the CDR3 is TGCAGCGTGCCATCCATGGCGGGAGGTGCCGGGGAGCTGTTTTTT.